This T cell receptor (beta chain) appears in the sequencing data of a study of Ad26.COV2.S vaccination and SARS-CoV-2 variants. General study findings and limits: The TCR breadth and depth analyses may have understated or missed part of the total T cell responses. Vaccine and placebo groups showed comparable non-spike TCR breadth. The placebo group had lower spike-specific TCR breadth than the vaccine recipients did.

In regard to this clone: The antigen is unknown.

Assay used: immunoSEQ multiplex PCR; TCRdb lists only in-frame clones, some missing. The sample holds some 45,000 clones, roughly four fifths seen once. The junction had 8 bases not matched to a gene; V was cut back by 3 bases and J by 7 bases. Germline values: CDR1 LNHNV, CDR2 YYDKDF (reference sequence). The CDR3 is 15 amino acids. The sequencing used peripheral blood, collected after recovery from COVID-19. The J gene is TRBJ1-1, the V gene TRBV15; 10 positions agree with TRBD1. This clonotype originated in a human donor who had recovered from COVID-19. CDR3 residues: CATSSPGQGWSEAFF. The DNA of the CDR3 is TGTGCCACCAGCAGTCCGGGACAGGGGTGGAGTGAAGCTTTCTTT.